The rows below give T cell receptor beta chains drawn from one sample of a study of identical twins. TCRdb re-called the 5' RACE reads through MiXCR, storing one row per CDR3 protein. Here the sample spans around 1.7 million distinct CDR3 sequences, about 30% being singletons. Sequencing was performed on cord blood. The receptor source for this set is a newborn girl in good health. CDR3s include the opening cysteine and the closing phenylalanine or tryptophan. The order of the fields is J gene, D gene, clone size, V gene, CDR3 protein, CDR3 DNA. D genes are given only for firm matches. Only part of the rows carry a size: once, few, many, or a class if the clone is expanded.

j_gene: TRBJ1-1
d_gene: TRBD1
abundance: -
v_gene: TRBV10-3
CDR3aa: CAISPRDRGNTEAFF
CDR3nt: TGTGCCATCAGTCCTAGGGACAGGGGCAACACTGAAGCTTTCTTT

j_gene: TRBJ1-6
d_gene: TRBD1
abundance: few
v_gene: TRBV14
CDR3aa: CASSQVDRGRSPLHF
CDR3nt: TGTGCCAGCAGCCAAGTAGACAGGGGGCGTTCACCCCTCCACTTT

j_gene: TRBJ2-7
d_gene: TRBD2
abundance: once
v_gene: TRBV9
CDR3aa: CASSPTSGGIEQYF
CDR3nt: TGTGCCAGCAGCCCTACTAGCGGGGGAATTGAGCAGTACTTC

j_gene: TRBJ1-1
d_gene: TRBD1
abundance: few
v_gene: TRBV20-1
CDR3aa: CSAQGVTEAFF
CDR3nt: TGCAGTGCCCAGGGGGTGACTGAAGCTTTCTTT

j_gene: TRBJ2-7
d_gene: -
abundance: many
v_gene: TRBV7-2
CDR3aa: CASSLVVSNYEQYF
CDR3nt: TGTGCCAGCAGCTTAGTGGTCAGCAACTACGAGCAGTACTTC

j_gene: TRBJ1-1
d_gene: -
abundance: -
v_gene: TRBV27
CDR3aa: CASSLRAGVGTEAFF
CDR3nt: TGTGCCAGCAGTTTAAGGGCAGGGGTGGGCACTGAAGCTTTCTTT

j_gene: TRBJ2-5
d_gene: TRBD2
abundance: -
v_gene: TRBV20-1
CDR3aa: CSAWGASGVGETQYF
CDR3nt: TGCAGTGCGTGGGGGGCTAGCGGGGTAGGAGAGACCCAGTACTTC

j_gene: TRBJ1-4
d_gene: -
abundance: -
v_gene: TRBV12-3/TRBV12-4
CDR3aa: CASSTIGQGTEKLFF
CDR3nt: TGTGCCAGCAGTACCATAGGGCAGGGGACGGAAAAACTGTTTTTT

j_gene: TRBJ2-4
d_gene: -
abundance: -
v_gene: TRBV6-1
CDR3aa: CASSEGRSYAQYF
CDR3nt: TGTGCCAGCAGTGAAGGACGGTCCTACGCGCAGTACTTC

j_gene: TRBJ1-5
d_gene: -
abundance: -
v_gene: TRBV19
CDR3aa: CASSNPGGSGNQPQHF
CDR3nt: TGTGCCAGTAGTAATCCGGGGGGCAGCGGCAATCAGCCCCAGCATTTT

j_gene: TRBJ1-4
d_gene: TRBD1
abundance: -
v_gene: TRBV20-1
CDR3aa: CSAVTGDEKLFF
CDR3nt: TGCAGTGCTGTGACAGGGGATGAAAAACTGTTTTTT

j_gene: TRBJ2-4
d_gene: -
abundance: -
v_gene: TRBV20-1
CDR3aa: CSAIPARRVGLAKNIQYF
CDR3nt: TGCAGTGCTATCCCCGCTCGGCGGGTGGGATTAGCCAAAAACATTCAGTACTTC

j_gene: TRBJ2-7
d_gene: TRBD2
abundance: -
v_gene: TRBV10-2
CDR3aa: CASRVAGENSYEQYF
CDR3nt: TGCGCCAGCAGGGTAGCGGGGGAGAATTCCTACGAGCAGTACTTC

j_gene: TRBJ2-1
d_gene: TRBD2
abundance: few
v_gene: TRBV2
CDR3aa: CASSGEGLANSYNEQFF
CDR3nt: TGTGCCAGCAGTGGCGAGGGACTAGCGAACTCCTACAATGAGCAGTTCTTC

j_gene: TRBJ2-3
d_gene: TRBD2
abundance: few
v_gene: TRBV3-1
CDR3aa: CASSQDLLGLAGAFFTDTQYF
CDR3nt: TGTGCCAGCAGCCAAGATCTACTGGGACTAGCGGGCGCTTTTTTCACAGATACGCAGTATTTT

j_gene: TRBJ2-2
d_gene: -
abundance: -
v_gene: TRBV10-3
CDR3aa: CAISGWGAGELFF
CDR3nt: TGTGCCATCAGTGGGTGGGGAGCCGGGGAACTGTTTTTT

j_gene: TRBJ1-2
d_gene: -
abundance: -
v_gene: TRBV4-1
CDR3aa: CASRQSSGVGYGYTF
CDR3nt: TGCGCCAGCCGACAATCATCAGGGGTCGGCTATGGCTACACCTTC

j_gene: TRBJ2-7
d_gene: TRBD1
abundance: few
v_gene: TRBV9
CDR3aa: CASSASRGLNYEQYF
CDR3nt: TGTGCCAGCAGCGCCAGCAGGGGGCTAAACTACGAGCAGTACTTC

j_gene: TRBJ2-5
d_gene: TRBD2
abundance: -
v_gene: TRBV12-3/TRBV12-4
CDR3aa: CASSFSGGSSGEQYF
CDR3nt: TGTGCCAGCAGTTTTAGCGGGGGGTCCTCAGGTGAGCAGTACTTC

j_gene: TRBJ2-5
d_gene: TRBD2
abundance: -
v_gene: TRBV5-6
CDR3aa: CASSLYPAGGETQYF
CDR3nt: TGTGCCAGCAGCTTGTATCCAGCGGGAGGGGAGACCCAGTACTTC

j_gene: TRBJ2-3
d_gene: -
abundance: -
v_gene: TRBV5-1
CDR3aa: CASSSDSRTQYF
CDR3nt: TGCGCCAGCAGCTCGGACTCCCGTACGCAGTATTTT

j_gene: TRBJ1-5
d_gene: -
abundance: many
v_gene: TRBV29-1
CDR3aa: CSVEDSGSNQPQHF
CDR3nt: TGCAGCGTTGAAGATTCGGGTAGCAATCAGCCCCAGCATTTT

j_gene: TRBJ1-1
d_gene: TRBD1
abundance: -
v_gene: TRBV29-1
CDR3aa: CSVGSGGEAFF
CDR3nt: TGCAGCGTGGGTTCAGGGGGTGAAGCTTTCTTT

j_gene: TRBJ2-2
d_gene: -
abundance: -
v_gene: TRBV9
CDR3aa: CASSVQGHGELFF
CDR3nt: TGTGCCAGCAGCGTACAGGGGCACGGGGAGCTGTTTTTT

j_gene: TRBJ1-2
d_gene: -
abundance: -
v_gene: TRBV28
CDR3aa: CASTPRQYGYTF
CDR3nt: TGTGCCAGCACCCCCAGACAATATGGCTACACCTTC

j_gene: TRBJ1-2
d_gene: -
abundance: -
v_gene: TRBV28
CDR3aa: CASSDPTGPLNYGYTF
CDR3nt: TGTGCCAGCAGTGATCCTACTGGCCCGCTTAACTATGGCTACACCTTC

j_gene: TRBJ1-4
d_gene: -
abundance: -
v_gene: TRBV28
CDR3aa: CASSSRQRHNEKLFF
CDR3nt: TGTGCCAGCAGCTCCCGACAGAGACATAATGAAAAACTGTTTTTT

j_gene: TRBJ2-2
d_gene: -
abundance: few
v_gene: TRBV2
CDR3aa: CASSEDGGGELFF
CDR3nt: TGTGCCAGCAGTGAAGACGGAGGCGGGGAGCTGTTTTTT

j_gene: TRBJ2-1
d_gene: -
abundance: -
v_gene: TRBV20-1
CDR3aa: CSARFPPWTKGVYNEQFF
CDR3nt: TGCAGTGCTAGATTCCCACCCTGGACGAAAGGGGTATACAATGAGCAGTTCTTC

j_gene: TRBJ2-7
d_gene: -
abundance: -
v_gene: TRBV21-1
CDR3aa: CASSINSGRPYEQYF
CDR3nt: TGTGCCAGCAGCATAAATAGCGGGAGGCCCTACGAGCAGTACTTC

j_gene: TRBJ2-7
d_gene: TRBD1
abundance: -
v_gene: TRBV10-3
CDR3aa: CAIGEGQGASYEQYF
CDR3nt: TGTGCCATCGGTGAAGGGCAGGGGGCATCCTACGAGCAGTACTTC